These 19 T cell receptor beta chains were sequenced from one sample in a study of identical twins. TCRdb independently ran MiXCR on the 5' RACE reads; one entry per CDR3 protein. The sample lists around 570,000 distinct CDR3 sequences; just under 10% were seen once. This sample also belongs to another study, concerning yellow fever vaccine responses in identical twins.

The sample consisted of PBMCs. These receptors were collected from a young woman in good health.

This clonotype has ten or more counts. V usage is TRBV5-1 and J usage is TRBJ2-7; possibly TRBD1 for D (5 bases). CDR1 is SGHRS, CDR2 YFSETQ, per germline. This CDR3 contains 13 residues. The V end was cut by 4 bases, the J end by 2 bases, with 10 bases between. The DNA for the CDR3 is TGCGCCAGCAGCGCAGGGCAGACCTACGAGCAGTACTTC. It codes for CASSAGQTYEQYF.

There are many counts of this clonotype. This chain connects TRBV5-1 to TRBJ1-1; no clear D. Trimming took 0 bases from V and 4 from J, leaving 16 bases between them. In germline, CDR1 is SGHRS, CDR2 YFSETQ. CDR3 length equals 16 residues. The CDR3 sequence is CASSLEELAGGTEAFF. In DNA, the CDR3 is TGCGCCAGCAGCTTGGAAGAGTTGGCCGGAGGCACTGAAGCTTTCTTT. Full variable domain (outside the CDR3, taken from reference TRBV5-1 and TRBJ1-1): KAGVTQTPRYLIKTRGQQVTLSCSPISGHRSVSWYQQTPGQGLQFLFEYFSETQRNKGNFPGRFSGRQFSNSRSEMNVSTLELGDSALYLCASSLEELAGGTEAFFGQGTRLTVV.

In this sample, this clonotype turned up a few times. The chain carries TRBV19 and TRBJ2-7, with 7 positions matching TRBD1. Germline CDR1 LNHDA, CDR2 SQIVND (reference sequence). The CDR3 has 14 amino acids. V trimming: 4 bases; J trimming: 3 bases; junction bases outside the gene matches: 6. As DNA, the CDR3 is TGTGCCAGTAGTAGACACAGGGGATTCTACGAGCAGTACTTC. It yields the protein CASSRHRGFYEQYF.

The chain couples TRBV6-2 or TRBV6-3 to TRBJ1-5; 7 bases map to TRBD1. V gave up 5 bases and J gave up 5 bases; unmatched junction bases: 6. CDR3 length: 14 residues. Looked up from germline, CDR1 is MNHEY and CDR2 is SVGEGT. As DNA, the CDR3 is TGTGCCAGCAGTGGCGGGACAGCCCATCAGCCCCAGCATTTT. Protein sequence: CASSGGTAHQPQHF.

This clonotype was seen just once. At one boundary the junction diverges from the germline segment, which might be a read error. The chain couples TRBV30 to TRBJ2-7; 7 nucleotides agree with TRBD2. This CDR3 has 11 residues. Germline CDR1 GTSNPN, CDR2 SVGIG (reference sequence). The CDR3 sequence is CAWRGGPERYF. Written as DNA, the CDR3 is TGTGCCTGGAGGGGAGGGCCCGAGCGGTACTTC.

V and J are TRBV4-3 and TRBJ1-2, with a possible D match to TRBD1 (6 bases). CDR1 and CDR2 from the germline V gene are LGHNA and YSLEER. The CDR3 is made up of 16 amino acids. V was cut by 1 base and J by 8 bases, with 20 bases left in between. CDR3 in DNA: TGCGCCAGCAGCCAAGGTTATTTTTTGCAGGGGAAGGGCTACACCTTC. It codes for CASSQGYFLQGKGYTF.

The V and J genes are TRBV7-4 and TRBJ2-7; TRBD2 aligns across 14 bases. V was clipped by 5 bases and J by 0 bases; unmatched bases: 12. Looked up from germline, CDR1 is SGHVT and CDR2 is SQSDAQ. The CDR3 is 19 amino acids. The CDR3 is CASSPSGTSGSPSSYEQYF. In DNA, the CDR3 is TGTGCCAGCAGCCCTTCCGGGACTAGCGGGAGCCCGAGCTCCTACGAGCAGTACTTC.

The rearrangement joins TRBV7-2 to TRBJ1-5; D perhaps matches TRBD1 (5 bases). Germline assignment: CDR1 SGHTA and CDR2 FQGNSA. The ends were cut back, 1 base at V and 1 base at J, with 11 bases in the middle. This CDR3 comprises 16 residues. In DNA, the CDR3 is TGTGCCAGCAGCTTAGAGGACATAAAGAGCAATCAGCCCCAGCATTTT. Protein product: CASSLEDIKSNQPQHF.

This clonotype was detected only once. A much larger clone is a single base away; this may be a read error. The V call is TRBV29-1, the J call TRBJ2-3, with 8 nucleotides matching TRBD1. CDR1 is SQVTM and CDR2 is ANQGSEA in the germline V gene. This CDR3 is built from 13 residues. CDR3 protein: CSVTGAGTDAQYF. CDR3 in DNA: TGCAGCGTGACAGGGGCCGGCACAGATGCGCAGTATTTT.

This clonotype was picked up a small number of times. The chain employs TRBV7-2 and TRBJ2-7; TRBD1 matches at 9 bases. Trimming cost V 5 bases and J 2 bases; bases outside gene matches: 13. The germline V gene encodes CDR1 SGHTA and CDR2 FQGNSA. There are 17 residues in the CDR3. CDR3 sequence: CASSPVGGTGPTYEQYF. CDR3 nucleotide sequence: TGTGCCAGCAGCCCAGTTGGCGGGACAGGGCCTACCTACGAGCAGTACTTC.

Here the CDR3 DNA reads TGCAGTGCTAGAGCCATTTCACAGAACACTGAAGCTTTCTTT. This sequence encodes CSARAISQNTEAFF. The chain recombines TRBV20-1 with TRBJ1-1; D gene ambiguous. Germline V gene lookup returns CDR1 DFQATT and CDR2 SNEGSKA (reference sequence). The V end was cut by 1 base, the J end by 1 base, with 10 bases between. The CDR3 is 14 residues long.

This clonotype was picked up many times. The chain has TRBV29-1 and TRBJ2-7; TRBD1 is a possible D gene (6 bases). Deletions cut 5 bases from V and 5 bases from J, with 10 bases between. Germline V lookup: CDR1 SQVTM, CDR2 ANQGSEA. This CDR3 is 11 amino acids long. DNA of the CDR3: TGCAGCGTTTACACAGGGAACGAGCAGTACTTC. Its protein product is CSVYTGNEQYF.

Regarding this clonotype: This clone may be a read error of a much larger clone one base away. The rearrangement joins TRBV12-3 or TRBV12-4 to TRBJ2-3; D might be TRBD2 (6 bases). V gave up 8 bases and J gave up 8 bases, with 17 bases separating them. There are 13 residues in the CDR3. The chain's CDR3 is CASETSKSVTQYF. The CDR3, as DNA: TGTGCCAGCGAGACTAGTAAGTCAGTTACGCAGTATTTT.

The chain combines TRBV11-2 with TRBJ2-5, with 10 bases aligning to TRBD2. Trimming at V came to 0 bases and at J to 5 bases, leaving 6 bases not matched to a gene. The CDR3 consists of 16 residues. Germline loops: CDR1 SGHAT, CDR2 FQNNGV. This CDR3 is CASSLDERGGRETQYF. The CDR3 DNA reads as TGTGCCAGCAGCTTAGATGAGCGGGGGGGCAGGGAGACCCAGTACTTC. The entire variable domain, with the rest obtained from reference TRBV11-2 and TRBJ2-5, is as follows: EAGVAQSPRYKIIEKRQSVAFWCNPISGHATLYWYQQILGQGPKLLIQFQNNGVVDDSQLPKDRFSAERLKGVDSTLKIQPAKLEDSAVYLCASSLDERGGRETQYFGPGTRLLVL.

At least ten counts were recorded for this clonotype. The V and J genes are TRBV20-1 and TRBJ2-7; D not resolved. Trimming removed 3 bases at V and 0 bases at J, with 9 bases between. Germline-derived CDR1 and CDR2 are DFQATT and SNEGSKA (reference sequence). The CDR3 has 13 amino acids. In nucleotides, the CDR3 is TGCAGTGCTAGGTCCAGGAACTCCTACGAGCAGTACTTC. Its protein is CSARSRNSYEQYF.

Many counts were recorded for this clonotype. The V gene is TRBV7-2, the J gene TRBJ1-3; D is unclear. CDR1 is SGHTA and CDR2 is FQGNSA in the germline V gene. The ends were cut back, 5 bases at V and 0 bases at J, with 8 bases in the middle. CDR3 size: 14 residues. The CDR3 bases are TGTGCCAGCAGCCCGGACCGCTCTGGAAACACCATATATTTT. As protein: CASSPDRSGNTIYF.

This clonotype turned up a few times. The V call is TRBV7-9, the J call TRBJ2-3; D not resolved. CDR1 is SEHNR and CDR2 is FQNEAQ in the germline V gene (reference sequence). This CDR3 contains 14 residues. V gave up 1 base and J gave up 4 bases, with 9 bases separating them. CDR3 sequence (DNA): TGTGCCAGCAGCTTAGAGGTCCGGCCAGATACGCAGTATTTT. Amino acids: CASSLEVRPDTQYF.

This clonotype has more than one count but fewer than ten. The chain uses TRBV7-9 and TRBJ2-7, with a possible D match to TRBD2 (5 bases). V shed 2 bases and J shed 3 bases, with 11 bases lying between them. CDR3 length: 14 amino acids. In germline, CDR1 is SEHNR, CDR2 FQNEAQ (reference sequence). DNA of the CDR3: TGTGCCAGCAGCTTACAGTCCGGACTCTACGAGCAGTACTTC. It is translated as CASSLQSGLYEQYF.

This chain links TRBV20-1 with TRBJ2-7, with TRBD1 matching 7 bases. With V trimmed by 3 bases and J by 2 bases, 10 bases remained unmatched. Germline V gives CDR1 DFQATT, CDR2 SNEGSKA (reference sequence). This CDR3 contains 15 residues. CDR3 sequence reads: CSARLGTAPPYEQYF. CDR3 coding DNA: TGCAGTGCTAGGCTGGGGACAGCGCCACCCTACGAGCAGTACTTC.